Each of the 18 T cell receptor beta chains below was sequenced from the same sample in a study of T cell responses to AZD1222 COVID-19 vaccine. Only in-frame clones appear in the TCRdb table, and some are missing; sequencing was by immunoSEQ multiplex PCR. The sample contains 140,000 to 150,000 clones, more than 70% of which appear only once. The source was peripheral blood, collected on day 0 of AZD1222 vaccination. The receptors shown here come from an adult in good health.

The chain recombines TRBV18 with TRBJ1-4; possibly TRBD1 for D (5 bases). CDR1 and CDR2 from the germline V gene are KGHSH and LQKENI. The CDR3 sequence is 16 residues long. With 0 bases removed from V and 0 bases from J, the gap between germline ends came to 8 bases. The CDR3 bases are TGTGCCAGCTCACCACCGGCAGGGACAACTAATGAAAAACTGTTTTTT. Amino acid sequence: CASSPPAGTTNEKLFF.

The V call is TRBV6-6, the J call TRBJ1-2, with no clear D. V shed 4 bases and J shed 4 bases, with 16 bases lying between them. This CDR3 is 15 amino acids long. CDR1 is MNHNY and CDR2 is SVGAGI in the germline V gene (reference sequence). CDR3 bases: TGTGCCAGCAGTTCCCGAGGTAGTTCGGGCTATGGCTACACCTTC. Its translation: CASSSRGSSGYGYTF.

The CDR3 reads CATCFNRDRGQCRGANVLTF. The CDR3 coding sequence is TGTGCCACCTGCTTTAACCGGGACAGGGGGCAGTGTCGTGGGGCCAACGTCCTGACTTTC. This chain joins TRBV21-1 and TRBJ2-6; the D call TRBD1 from the table was never checked on the DNA. TRBV21-1 is deemed a pseudogene. The CDR3 runs to 20 residues.

The V gene is TRBV5-4, the J gene TRBJ2-6; tentative D call: TRBD1 (5 bases). This CDR3 contains 15 residues. V lost 2 bases, J lost 0 bases, and 6 bases lay in between. Germline CDR1 SGHNT, CDR2 YYREEE (reference sequence). The CDR3 region has the DNA TGTGCCAGCAGCTTTCAGGGCTCTGGGGCCAACGTCCTGACTTTC. Amino acid sequence: CASSFQGSGANVLTF.

This rearrangement joins TRBV6-4 to TRBJ1-1; D perhaps matches TRBD1 (5 bases). The germline V gene encodes CDR1 MRHNA and CDR2 SNTAGT. The CDR3 loop spans 15 amino acids. V was pared by 2 bases and J by 5 bases, with 15 bases between. CDR3 sequence reads: CASSDQSRGGTEAFF. The CDR3 region has the DNA TGTGCCAGCAGTGACCAGTCCCGGGGGGGTACTGAAGCTTTCTTT.

The rearrangement links TRBV7-3 to TRBJ1-2, with D possibly matching TRBD1 (6 bases). This CDR3 is 15 amino acids long. V lost 5 bases to trimming and J lost 4 bases, with 17 bases between them. In germline, CDR1 is SGHTA, CDR2 FQGTGA. The DNA of the CDR3 is TGTGCCAGCAGCGCACACTCCGGACAGCCCTATGGCTACACCTTC. It specifies CASSAHSGQPYGYTF.

The J gene is TRBJ2-4, the V gene TRBV5-6, with TRBD2 matching 7 bases. V gave up 2 bases and J gave up 2 bases; unmatched junction bases: 10. Germline CDR1 and CDR2: SGHDT and YYEEEE. This CDR3 spans 17 amino acids. The CDR3 sequence: CASSLGRGRGTKNIQYF. In nucleotides, the CDR3 is TGTGCCAGCAGCTTAGGGAGGGGTCGGGGGACCAAAAACATTCAGTACTTC.

This chain links TRBV9 with TRBJ2-7, with 8 nucleotides matching TRBD2. This CDR3 has 15 residues. Trimming took 3 bases from V and 3 from J; bases not matched to a gene: 8. CDR1 and CDR2 (germline): SGDLS, YYNGEE. The CDR3 here is CASSASATSDYEQYF. DNA of the CDR3: TGTGCCAGCAGCGCGTCCGCGACTAGCGACTACGAGCAGTACTTC.

This chain joins TRBV7-2 and TRBJ2-3, with 8 bases lining up with TRBD1. The CDR3 totals 18 residues. The junction had 12 bases not matched to a gene; V was cut back by 4 bases and J by 0 bases. Germline CDR1 SGHTA, CDR2 FQGNSA. The CDR3 region is CASSSPDRAPYSTDTQYF. The CDR3 coding sequence is TGTGCCAGCAGCTCCCCGGACAGGGCCCCTTATAGCACAGATACGCAGTATTTT.

The chain carries TRBV7-9 and TRBJ1-1, with TRBD1 matching over 10 bases. The junction had 11 bases not matched to a gene; V was cut back by 5 bases and J by 5 bases. The CDR3 has 16 residues. Germline V CDR1 and CDR2: SEHNR, FQNEAQ (reference sequence). The CDR3 DNA reads TGTGCCAGCAGCCCGGGACAGGGGCAAGGATTGACTGAAGCTTTCTTT. Translated: CASSPGQGQGLTEAFF.

The chain links TRBV7-3 to TRBJ2-1; D is unresolved. The CDR3 length is 12 residues. In germline, CDR1 is SGHTA, CDR2 FQGTGA. V shed 7 bases and J shed 5 bases, with 9 bases lying between them. The CDR3 spells CASTDGDNEQFF. For the CDR3, the DNA is TGTGCCAGCACCGATGGGGACAATGAGCAGTTCTTC.

This sequence joins TRBV7-2 and TRBJ1-6, with 7 bases aligning to TRBD1. Germline-derived CDR1 and CDR2 are SGHTA and FQGNSA. V was pared by 1 base and J by 3 bases, with 12 bases of the junction left unmatched. This CDR3 region has 19 residues. The CDR3: CASSLELRQGHYYNSPLHF. The DNA of the CDR3 is TGTGCCAGCAGCTTAGAGTTGCGACAGGGACATTACTATAATTCACCCCTCCACTTT.

The V call is TRBV5-4, the J call TRBJ1-1; possibly TRBD1 for D (6 bases). The germline V and J ends were trimmed by 2 bases and 0 bases, with 23 bases remaining between them. This CDR3 contains 19 residues. The germline V gene has CDR1 SGHNT and CDR2 YYREEE (reference sequence). CDR3 residues: CASSFSLLAGGGMNTEAFF. Here the CDR3 DNA reads TGTGCCAGCAGCTTTTCCCTTTTAGCGGGGGGCGGGATGAACACTGAAGCTTTCTTT.

This rearrangement joins TRBV9 to TRBJ1-5, with D possibly matching TRBD1 (5 bases). With 0 bases removed from V and 7 bases from J, the gap between germline ends came to 11 bases. Germline V CDR1 and CDR2: SGDLS, YYNGEE. The CDR3 is 14 residues long. CDR3 nucleotides: TGTGCCAGCAGCGTAGGAGTGGGGGAGCAGCCCCAGCATTTT. Its protein product is CASSVGVGEQPQHF.

The chain employs TRBV18 and TRBJ2-1; a weak D match, TRBD2 (6 bases). Germline CDR1 KGHSH, CDR2 LQKENI. The CDR3 contains 16 residues. Trimming pared 2 bases from V and 9 bases from J, leaving 20 bases between. Written as DNA, the CDR3 is TGTGCCAGCTCACCAGAGTATCAGGGCGGGCGGGGTGAGCAGTTCTTC. This gives the protein CASSPEYQGGRGEQFF.

This chain connects TRBV28 to TRBJ1-1; D is uncertain. CDR1 is MDHEN and CDR2 is SYDVKM in the germline V gene. V lost 6 bases to trimming and J lost 6 bases, with 14 bases between them. The CDR3 has 13 residues. CDR3 residues: CASRDPGVAEAFF. The CDR3 coding sequence is TGTGCCAGCAGGGACCCCGGGGTCGCTGAAGCTTTCTTT.

The chain recombines TRBV11-2 with TRBJ1-2; perhaps TRBD1 as D (5 bases). Germline V gene data show CDR1 as SGHAT and CDR2 as FQNNGV. Trimming removed 4 bases from V and 14 bases from J, with 17 bases in between. The CDR3 runs 12 residues. As DNA, the CDR3 is TGTGCCAGCAGCTCAGAGGGGAATGTAGGAACCTTC. This gives the protein CASSSEGNVGTF.

This clone was seen a handful of times. The rearrangement joins TRBV7-2 to TRBJ1-2; no firm D call. The CDR3 has 16 residues. V dropped 0 bases and J dropped 6 bases, with 17 bases sitting between them. Germline V CDR1 and CDR2: SGHTA, FQGNSA. The CDR3 bases are TGTGCCAGCAGCTTAGCGGACTCGACAATGATTCATGGCTACACCTTC. Translated: CASSLADSTMIHGYTF.